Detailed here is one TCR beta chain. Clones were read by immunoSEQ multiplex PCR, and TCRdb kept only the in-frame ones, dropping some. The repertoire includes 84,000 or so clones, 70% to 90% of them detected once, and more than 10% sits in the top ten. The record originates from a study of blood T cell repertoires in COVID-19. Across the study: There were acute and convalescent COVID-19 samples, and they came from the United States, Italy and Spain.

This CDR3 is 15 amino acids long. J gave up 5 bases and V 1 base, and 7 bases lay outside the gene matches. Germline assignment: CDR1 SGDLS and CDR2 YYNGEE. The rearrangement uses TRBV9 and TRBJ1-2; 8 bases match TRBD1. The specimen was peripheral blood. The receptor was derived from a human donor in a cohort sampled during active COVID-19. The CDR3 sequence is CASSVQGATHYGYTF. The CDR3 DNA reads TGTGCCAGCAGCGTACAGGGGGCAACCCATTATGGCTACACCTTC. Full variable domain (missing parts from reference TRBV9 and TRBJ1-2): DSGVTQTPKHLITATGQRVTLRCSPRSGDLSVYWYQQSLDQGLQFLIQYYNGEERAKGNILERFSAQQFPDLHSELNLSSLELGDSALYFCASSVQGATHYGYTFGSGTRLTVV.